The rows below give T cell receptor beta chains drawn from one sample of a study of shared clonotypes between healthy human individuals. Clones were sequenced by immunoSEQ multiplex PCR, and TCRdb holds only the in-frame ones, with some missing. The sample records about 770,000 clones, 72% being singletons. Specimen: memory CD4+ T cells sorted from blood. The receptors come from a young woman in good health. The CDR3 runs from the conserved cysteine through the conserved F or W. D genes are given only for firm matches. A clone size is listed for some rows: how often the clone was seen (once, few, many), or a class if it is expanded.

d_call	v_call	j_call	clone_size	cdr3_nt	cdr3_aa
.	TRBV4-2	TRBJ2-1	.	TGTGCCAGCAGCCAAGATACGGGAGAGGTGAATGAGCAGTTCTTC	CASSQDTGEVNEQFF
TRBD2	TRBV14	TRBJ2-7	.	TGTGCCAGCAGCCAAGTACGGACTAGCGGTACCTACGAGCAGTACTTC	CASSQVRTSGTYEQYF
.	TRBV7-8	TRBJ1-2	.	TGTGCCAGCAGCTTAGAGGGGTTCTATGGCTACACCTTC	CASSLEGFYGYTF
.	TRBV29-1	TRBJ2-2	.	TGCAGCGTTGCGCAGGGGGAGCTGTTTTTT	CSVAQGELFF
.	TRBV5-1	TRBJ1-5	.	TGCGCCAGCAGCTTGGGCCCGAATCAGCCCCAGCATTTT	CASSLGPNQPQHF
.	TRBV5-1	TRBJ1-1	.	TGCGCCAGCAGCCGGGACAATTCGCCGATGAACACTGAAGCTTTCTTT	CASSRDNSPMNTEAFF
.	TRBV6-1	TRBJ2-4	.	TGTGCCAGCAGTGAAAGGCAGGGCCTCATCGACATTCAGTACTTC	CASSERQGLIDIQYF
.	TRBV28	TRBJ1-5	.	TGTGCCAGCAGGAAACAACAGGGCGGGCCCCAGCATTTT	CASRKQQGGPQHF
TRBD1	TRBV28	TRBJ1-1	.	TGTGCCAGCAGTCAAACCCCGACAAGACAGGGACGAAGAACTGAAGCTTTCTTT	CASSQTPTRQGRRTEAFF
.	TRBV4-2	TRBJ2-3	.	TGTGCCAGCAGCCAAACTTCTACAGGGAGGGGTACGCAGTATTTT	CASSQTSTGRGTQYF
.	TRBV20-1	TRBJ2-7	.	TGCAGTGCTTGGGTCCTCAACGAGCAGTACTTC	CSAWVLNEQYF
.	TRBV4-2	TRBJ1-5	medium-sized	TGTGCCAGCAGCCAAGATCCCGGCGGTCCCCAGCATTTT	CASSQDPGGPQHF
.	TRBV27	TRBJ2-7	.	TGTGCCAGCAGACCCCAGGGGATTTCCTACGAGCAGTACTTC	CASRPQGISYEQYF
.	TRBV9	TRBJ2-5	.	TGTGCCAGCAGCTTAGAGGTCTTCCAAGAGACCCAGTACTTC	CASSLEVFQETQYF
.	TRBV30	TRBJ1-1	.	TGTGCCTGGAGTATGGAGTGGACTGAAGCTTTCTTT	CAWSMEWTEAFF
TRBD2	TRBV2	TRBJ2-3	.	TGTGCCAGCAGTGAATTCCTAGCGGGTGGAGATACGCAGTATTTT	CASSEFLAGGDTQYF
.	TRBV28	TRBJ1-1	.	TGTGCCAGCAGTTTAGGGTCCCGTTACACTGAAGCTTTCTTT	CASSLGSRYTEAFF
.	TRBV21-1	TRBJ2-1	.	TGTGCCAACCGATGGGGTCATGAGCAGTTCTTC	CANRWGHEQFF
.	TRBV7-9	TRBJ2-2	.	TGTGCCAGCAGCTTAGCCGTAGCCGGGGAGCTGTTTTTT	CASSLAVAGELFF
.	TRBV7-2	TRBJ1-3	few	TGTGCCAGCAGTTACCCCGGCGGAAACACCATATATTTT	CASSYPGGNTIYF
TRBD1	TRBV27	TRBJ2-7	.	TGTGCCAGCAGTTTCAGGACAGGTCTTCACTACGAGCAGTACTTC	CASSFRTGLHYEQYF
TRBD2	TRBV19	TRBJ2-6	.	TGTGCCAGCCGGGACTACGAAGGTGGGGCCAACGTCCTGACTTTC	CASRDYEGGANVLTF
TRBD1	TRBV18	TRBJ1-2	.	TGTGCCAGCTCCCCGGGACAGGGGAATGGCTACACCTTC	CASSPGQGNGYTF
TRBD1	TRBV11-1	TRBJ1-1	many	TGTGCCAGCAGCTTAAGGGACAGGCCGCTGAACACTGAAGCTTTCTTT	CASSLRDRPLNTEAFF
TRBD1	TRBV30	TRBJ1-1	.	TGTGCCTGGAGACGGACAGGGATTAATACTGAAGCTTTCTTT	CAWRRTGINTEAFF
.	TRBV2	TRBJ1-5	.	TGTGCCAGCTCGGTGGAGAACAATCAGCCCCAGCATTTT	CASSVENNQPQHF
TRBD2	TRBV5-1	TRBJ2-6	few	TGCGCCAGCAGCGAATTAGCGGGCACCTCTGGGGCCAACGTCCTGACTTTC	CASSELAGTSGANVLTF